Described below is a single T cell receptor beta chain sequence and its context. Its antigen specificity is not known. The record has no base qualities; no much larger clone is one base away. The TCR beta CDR3 regions were amplified from the RNA transcripts. A first-round RT-PCR of the TCR CDR3 used the HTBI primer set with the Qiagen OneStep RT-PCR kit. Libraries were constructed in a second round of multiplex PCR, after which size selection and purification were carried out. Paired-end sequencing of the libraries was performed with 100 bp reads on an Illumina HiSeq2000. The authors' pipeline ran thus. SOAPnuke was used to process the raw data, with reads discarded if the reads contained adapters or uncalled bases, had a mean Phred below 15, or lacked an exact constant-primer or identifier match. High-quality paired reads were merged using COPE v1.2.5, and each unique nucleotide sequence was defined as a clonotype. Clonotypes were aligned to IMGT TRBV, TRBD and TRBJ reference segments using MiTCR v1.1. Only V-J combinations with frequency above 0.0001, covering 99% to 99.2% of repertoires, were analysed. The TCS score was defined as the ratio of F50 (clonal expansion) to E x V (chaos), calculated using BLOSUM62-based TCRdist between CDR3 peptides within each V-J. Welch's t-statistics and random forest reduced fewer than 600 V-J features to 10 to 15, which were used in a naive Bayes classifier (R e1071). TCRdb ran its own pipeline on the public reads, namely fastp trimming at Q25 and MiXCR clone calling, and kept in-frame beta chains. Rows with one shared CDR3 protein collapse into an entry with the most common genes and DNA. These V and J calls derive from TCRdb rather than the authors' analysis. The sample profile shows more than 550,000 distinct CDR3 sequences; roughly a sixth of them were found once. The ten biggest clones cover 16% of the sample.

The hyperthyroidism patients were between 18 and 65 years old and newly diagnosed, with a disease duration of less than 2 months. Patients with uncontrolled infections, other autoimmune diseases, pregnancy or lactation were excluded. Clinical symptoms, serum thyroxine and TRAb, thyroid ultrasound, and orbital computed tomography formed the basis for the diagnoses. Blood from progressor patients was collected at the time of first diagnosis with hyperthyroidism, before any ophthalmopathy symptoms had appeared. PBMCs were isolated from approximately 10 ml of fresh peripheral blood by Ficoll-Paque density gradient centrifugation. Progressor patients were initially diagnosed with Graves' hyperthyroidism and developed ophthalmopathy during follow-up. Total RNA was extracted using Trizol reagent, and RNA quality was assessed on an Agilent 2100 Bioanalyzer. The data stem from a study of T cells in Graves' hyperthyroidism and ophthalmopathy (dated by TCRdb to the late 2010s). The study in broad terms: Peripheral blood was collected at initial diagnosis, before any treatment. A discovery cohort of about 95 patients, fewer than 50 with Graves' ophthalmopathy and 55 to 65 with stable Graves' hyperthyroidism, was used to find distinguishing TCR V-J signatures. An independent validation cohort of 18 to 20 hyperthyroidism patients and 17 patients who later progressed to ophthalmopathy tested prospective prediction of ophthalmopathy. The approximately 90 discovery patients were divided at random into training and test sets in a 7:3 ratio. The study also compared thyroid tissue and blood T-cell repertoires from 6 or 7 Graves' hyperthyroidism patients. Following sampling, methimazole starting at 30 mg daily was given to hyperthyroidism patients, and high-dose intravenous methylprednisolone was given to ophthalmopathy patients. The paper reports TCR Vbeta CDR3 sequencing of about 140 peripheral blood samples: fewer than 50 ophthalmopathy, under 85 hyperthyroidism and around 17 progressor patients. General conclusions and limits of the study: Most expanded thyroid clonotypes (frequency above 0.001) were also detected in blood, a finding suggesting that blood repertoires may reflect thyroid immune responses. Sample size was not statistically predetermined, and blinding of investigators to group allocation was not performed. In cross-validation, a model built on a 13 V-J signature told ophthalmopathy apart from stable hyperthyroidism with 85% to 90% sensitivity and 81% to 82% specificity, and in testing the same model reached 80%/75%. In validation, progression to ophthalmopathy was predicted by the model with about 70% sensitivity and roughly 76% specificity, a median of 6.5 months before onset.

Germline trimming: 2 bases from V, 2 bases from J; junction bases outside gene matches: 10. The CDR3 starts with the cysteine, ends with the phenylalanine, and has 17 residues. Of the read, only the CDR3 DNA is kept; its 51 bases are in frame from base 1. Sequences MGHRA (CDR1) and YSYEKL (CDR2) are obtained from the germline V gene. The sequence is built from TRBV4-1 and TRBJ2-3; the central 7 bases match TRBD2. Sequencing was done on a sample of blood. This TCR derives from a woman between 45 and 60 years old with Graves' hyperthyroidism that later progressed to Graves' ophthalmopathy. The sequence in DNA is TGCGCCAGCAGCCAATCCGGCTCTGGGACTACCACAGATACGCAGTATTTT. It translates to CASSQSGSGTTTDTQYF.